The rows below give T cell receptor beta chains drawn from one sample of a study of OX40 agonist ivuxolimab in advanced cancers. Repertoires were generated with immunoSEQ multiplex PCR, while TCRdb's copy carries only in-frame clones and drops some. The sample has 80,000 to 100,000 clones, around 85% seen once; the top ten hold more than 0.8%. Sample: CD4+ or CD8+ T cells sorted from blood, taken in a trial of the OX40 agonist ivuxolimab. Every receptor here comes from an adult with an advanced solid tumor such as melanoma, head and neck, liver or kidney cancer. CDR3s include the opening cysteine and the closing phenylalanine or tryptophan. The order of the fields is CDR3 DNA, CDR3 protein, J gene, V gene, clone size, D gene. The D gene is left open where the match is weak. Size is stated for part of the rows, as once, few or many counts, or as a class when the clone is expanded.

cdr3_nt: TGCGCCAGCAGCTTGATCGGGCTAGCGGGGGCTAATGAGCAGTTCTTC
cdr3_aa: CASSLIGLAGANEQFF
j_call: TRBJ2-1
v_call: TRBV5-1
clone_size: .
d_call: TRBD2

cdr3_nt: TGTGCCAGCTCACCATGGCGGGACACAGATACGCAGTATTTT
cdr3_aa: CASSPWRDTDTQYF
j_call: TRBJ2-3
v_call: TRBV18
clone_size: .
d_call: .

cdr3_nt: TGCAGCGTTGAAGATCTAATAGAGGGATTAGATACGCAGTATTTT
cdr3_aa: CSVEDLIEGLDTQYF
j_call: TRBJ2-3
v_call: TRBV29-1
clone_size: .
d_call: .

cdr3_nt: TGTGCCAGCAGCCCTCCCCCCAGGACTAACACCGGGGAGCTGTTTTTT
cdr3_aa: CASSPPPRTNTGELFF
j_call: TRBJ2-2
v_call: TRBV7-2
clone_size: .
d_call: .

cdr3_nt: TGTGCCAGTAGCCTCCCTACGCAGGGACAAGCTTATGGCTACACCTTC
cdr3_aa: CASSLPTQGQAYGYTF
j_call: TRBJ1-2
v_call: TRBV19
clone_size: .
d_call: .

cdr3_nt: TGTGCCAGCAGGCACGGGACTAGCGGCCCCAATGAGCAGTTCTTC
cdr3_aa: CASRHGTSGPNEQFF
j_call: TRBJ2-1
v_call: TRBV2
clone_size: .
d_call: TRBD2

cdr3_nt: TGTGCCAGCAGCGTCGGACTAGCGGGGCTAAATGAGCAGTTCTTC
cdr3_aa: CASSVGLAGLNEQFF
j_call: TRBJ2-1
v_call: TRBV9
clone_size: .
d_call: TRBD2

cdr3_nt: TGTGCCAGCAGATGGGGCAGATTTGAAGCTTTCTTT
cdr3_aa: CASRWGRFEAFF
j_call: TRBJ1-1
v_call: TRBV28
clone_size: .
d_call: .

cdr3_nt: TGTGCCAGCAGCCGCATGGGTGGGGAACCCTACGAGCAGTACTTC
cdr3_aa: CASSRMGGEPYEQYF
j_call: TRBJ2-7
v_call: TRBV7-3
clone_size: once
d_call: .

cdr3_nt: TGTGCCAGCAGCCCGACGGATAAGGGAGGAGATGGCTACACCTTC
cdr3_aa: CASSPTDKGGDGYTF
j_call: TRBJ1-2
v_call: TRBV6-5
clone_size: .
d_call: .

cdr3_nt: TGTGCCAGCAGTGGAATCCGGGCTGGAAACACCATATATTTT
cdr3_aa: CASSGIRAGNTIYF
j_call: TRBJ1-3
v_call: TRBV25-1
clone_size: .
d_call: .

cdr3_nt: TGCGCCAGCAGCTTGGGTCCCCAGGGGGGCAGGAATACGCAGTATTTT
cdr3_aa: CASSLGPQGGRNTQYF
j_call: TRBJ2-3
v_call: TRBV5-1
clone_size: .
d_call: .

cdr3_nt: TGTGCAGCCGGTAGACAGGGCCGGAACACTGAAGCTTTCTTT
cdr3_aa: CAAGRQGRNTEAFF
j_call: TRBJ1-1
v_call: TRBV5-8
clone_size: .
d_call: TRBD1

cdr3_nt: TGTGCCAGCAGTGAATTCCGGGACAGGGGTGACGAGCAGTACTTC
cdr3_aa: CASSEFRDRGDEQYF
j_call: TRBJ2-7
v_call: TRBV6-1
clone_size: .
d_call: TRBD1

cdr3_nt: TGCAGCGTTCTACCAGGACAGGGAGCTGAAAAACTGTTTTTT
cdr3_aa: CSVLPGQGAEKLFF
j_call: TRBJ1-4
v_call: TRBV29-1
clone_size: .
d_call: TRBD1

cdr3_nt: TGCAGCGTTGTAAGCGGGTACACAGATACGCAGTATTTT
cdr3_aa: CSVVSGYTDTQYF
j_call: TRBJ2-3
v_call: TRBV29-1
clone_size: .
d_call: .

cdr3_nt: TGTGCCAGCAAAGTACAGGGTTCAGATACGCAGTATTTT
cdr3_aa: CASKVQGSDTQYF
j_call: TRBJ2-3
v_call: TRBV27
clone_size: once
d_call: .

cdr3_nt: TGCGCCAGCAGCCAAGGCCGCGGGAGGGGCTATGAGCAGTTCTTC
cdr3_aa: CASSQGRGRGYEQFF
j_call: TRBJ2-1
v_call: TRBV4-1
clone_size: .
d_call: TRBD2

cdr3_nt: TGTGCCAGCAGCCTCGGGACACCTAGCAATCAGCCCCAGCATTTT
cdr3_aa: CASSLGTPSNQPQHF
j_call: TRBJ1-5
v_call: TRBV5-6
clone_size: .
d_call: .

cdr3_nt: TGTGCCAGTACGTGGCAGTACATTCAGTACTTC
cdr3_aa: CASTWQYIQYF
j_call: TRBJ2-4
v_call: TRBV19
clone_size: .
d_call: .

cdr3_nt: TGTGCCTGGAGGTTACAGGGAGCAGGGGAAAAACTGTTTTTT
cdr3_aa: CAWRLQGAGEKLFF
j_call: TRBJ1-4
v_call: TRBV30
clone_size: .
d_call: .

cdr3_nt: TGCGCCAGCAGCCTTAGCGGGATAAACACCGGGGAGCTGTTTTTT
cdr3_aa: CASSLSGINTGELFF
j_call: TRBJ2-2
v_call: TRBV5-1
clone_size: .
d_call: TRBD2

cdr3_nt: TGTGCCAGCTCCGCTACCGGGACAGGGAAAGAGACCCAGTACTTC
cdr3_aa: CASSATGTGKETQYF
j_call: TRBJ2-5
v_call: TRBV18
clone_size: .
d_call: TRBD1

cdr3_nt: TGTGCCAGCAGCTTAGGTGGCCAGCGAGTTAGCACAGATACGCAGTATTTT
cdr3_aa: CASSLGGQRVSTDTQYF
j_call: TRBJ2-3
v_call: TRBV11-2
clone_size: .
d_call: .

cdr3_nt: TGTGCCACCCCCCAGCGGCCAATTGGAGACATTCAGTACTTC
cdr3_aa: CATPQRPIGDIQYF
j_call: TRBJ2-4
v_call: TRBV5-8
clone_size: .
d_call: .

cdr3_nt: TGTGCCAGCAGCTTACAGGGTGGGACTGAAGCTTTCTTT
cdr3_aa: CASSLQGGTEAFF
j_call: TRBJ1-1
v_call: TRBV7-2
clone_size: .
d_call: .

cdr3_nt: TGTGCCAGCAGCCAATATAGCCCCTCTGGGGCCAACGTCCTGACTTTC
cdr3_aa: CASSQYSPSGANVLTF
j_call: TRBJ2-6
v_call: TRBV7-8
clone_size: .
d_call: .

cdr3_nt: TGTGCCAGCAGTTCACGGAACAATGAGCAGTTCTTC
cdr3_aa: CASSSRNNEQFF
j_call: TRBJ2-1
v_call: TRBV6-5
clone_size: once
d_call: .

cdr3_nt: TGTGCCAGTAGCGGACTAGAAACAGATACGCAGTATTTT
cdr3_aa: CASSGLETDTQYF
j_call: TRBJ2-3
v_call: TRBV19
clone_size: .
d_call: TRBD2

cdr3_nt: TGTGCCATCAGTGAGCGGGGAGGGGAGGGTACGAATTCACCCCTCCACTTT
cdr3_aa: CAISERGGEGTNSPLHF
j_call: TRBJ1-6
v_call: TRBV10-3
clone_size: .
d_call: .

cdr3_nt: TGTGCCAGCAGCAATTTGTACGAGCAGTACTTC
cdr3_aa: CASSNLYEQYF
j_call: TRBJ2-7
v_call: TRBV14
clone_size: .
d_call: .

cdr3_nt: TGTGCCAGCAGCGTGGACTTTAGCACCGGGGAGCTGTTTTTT
cdr3_aa: CASSVDFSTGELFF
j_call: TRBJ2-2
v_call: TRBV11-2
clone_size: .
d_call: .

cdr3_nt: TGTGCCAGCAGTTATGCAGGGAAAGAGACCCAGTACTTC
cdr3_aa: CASSYAGKETQYF
j_call: TRBJ2-5
v_call: TRBV6-5
clone_size: .
d_call: .

cdr3_nt: TGTGCCAGCAGTTACTCGAGGGCGGGATCGTCCAATGAGCAGTTCTTC
cdr3_aa: CASSYSRAGSSNEQFF
j_call: TRBJ2-1
v_call: TRBV6-5
clone_size: .
d_call: .

cdr3_nt: TGCGCCAGCAGCTTGGGCGGACAGGGGGTAGGAGACTATGGCTACACCTTC
cdr3_aa: CASSLGGQGVGDYGYTF
j_call: TRBJ1-2
v_call: TRBV5-1
clone_size: .
d_call: TRBD1

cdr3_nt: TGTGCCATCAGAGATTACAGGGCGACGGACACTGAAGCTTTCTTT
cdr3_aa: CAIRDYRATDTEAFF
j_call: TRBJ1-1
v_call: TRBV10-3
clone_size: .
d_call: .

cdr3_nt: TGTGCCAGCAGTGAAGCGCGGCGAGAGACCCAGTACTTC
cdr3_aa: CASSEARRETQYF
j_call: TRBJ2-5
v_call: TRBV6-1
clone_size: .
d_call: .

cdr3_nt: TGTGCCAGCAGTCCAAGGCCGGGCCAAGGGACAGATACGCAGTATTTT
cdr3_aa: CASSPRPGQGTDTQYF
j_call: TRBJ2-3
v_call: TRBV27
clone_size: .
d_call: .

cdr3_nt: TGTGCCAGCAGCCGACAGGGAAAATCCACTGAAGCTTTCTTT
cdr3_aa: CASSRQGKSTEAFF
j_call: TRBJ1-1
v_call: TRBV7-8
clone_size: many
d_call: TRBD1

cdr3_nt: TGTGCCAGCAGCTTGGGGGACCGGACTGAAGCTTTCTTT
cdr3_aa: CASSLGDRTEAFF
j_call: TRBJ1-1
v_call: TRBV5-4
clone_size: .
d_call: .

cdr3_nt: TGTGCCAGCAGGGCCCAGATGAACACTGAAGCTTTCTTT
cdr3_aa: CASRAQMNTEAFF
j_call: TRBJ1-1
v_call: TRBV6-6
clone_size: .
d_call: .